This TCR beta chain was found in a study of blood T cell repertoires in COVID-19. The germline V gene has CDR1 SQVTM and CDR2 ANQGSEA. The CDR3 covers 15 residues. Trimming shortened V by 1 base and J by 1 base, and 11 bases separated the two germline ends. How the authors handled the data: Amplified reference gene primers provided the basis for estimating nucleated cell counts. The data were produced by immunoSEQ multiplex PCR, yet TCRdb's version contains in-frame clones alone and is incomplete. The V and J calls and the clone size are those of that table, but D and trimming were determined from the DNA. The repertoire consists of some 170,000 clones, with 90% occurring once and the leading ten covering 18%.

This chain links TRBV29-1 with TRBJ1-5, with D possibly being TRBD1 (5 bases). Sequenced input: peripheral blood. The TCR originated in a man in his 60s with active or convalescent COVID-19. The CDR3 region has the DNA TGCAGCGTTGAAGTGGGGGGAGGAAGCAATCAGCCCCAGCATTTT. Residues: CSVEVGGGSNQPQHF. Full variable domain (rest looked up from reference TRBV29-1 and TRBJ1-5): SAVISQKPSRDICQRGTSLTIQCQVDSQVTMMFWYRQQPGQSLTLIATANQGSEATYESGFVIDKFPISRPNLTFSTLTVSNMSPEDSSIYLCSVEVGGGSNQPQHFGDGTRLSIL.